The rows below give T cell receptor beta chains drawn from one sample of a study of PD-1 blockade in classical Hodgkin lymphoma. Generated by immunoSEQ multiplex PCR, the TCRdb table keeps only in-frame clones and is missing some. Of 9,500 or so clones detected, 70% to 85% appear once; the ten largest clones hold approximately 47%. Here the sequenced sample was peripheral blood mononuclear cells (PBMCs), taken before the fourth cycle of nivolumab. These receptor sequences come from a human donor with classical Hodgkin lymphoma. CDR3s include the opening cysteine and the closing phenylalanine or tryptophan. Each record gives: J gene, D gene, clone size, CDR3 length, V gene, CDR3 protein, CDR3 DNA. The D gene is left open where the match is weak. The size of a clone is reported for some rows only, either as once, few or many, or as a class for expanded clones.

J gene: TRBJ2-7; D gene: NA; clone size: NA; CDR3 length: 14; V gene: TRBV12-5; CDR3 protein: CASAGGVKGYEQYF; CDR3 DNA: TGTGCTAGTGCCGGAGGGGTCAAGGGCTACGAGCAGTACTTC
J gene: TRBJ2-1; D gene: NA; clone size: NA; CDR3 length: 13; V gene: TRBV6-6; CDR3 protein: CASSLGYNNEQFF; CDR3 DNA: TGTGCCAGCAGTCTCGGGTACAACAATGAGCAGTTCTTC
J gene: TRBJ2-3; D gene: TRBD2; clone size: NA; CDR3 length: 15; V gene: TRBV10-3; CDR3 protein: CAIRGTSGERDTQYF; CDR3 DNA: TGTGCCATCAGGGGGACTAGCGGAGAAAGGGATACGCAGTATTTT
J gene: TRBJ1-2; D gene: NA; clone size: NA; CDR3 length: 14; V gene: TRBV19; CDR3 protein: CASSGTVTNYGYTF; CDR3 DNA: TGTGCCAGTAGTGGGACGGTCACCAACTATGGCTACACCTTC
J gene: TRBJ1-1; D gene: NA; clone size: NA; CDR3 length: 15; V gene: TRBV2; CDR3 protein: CASSGLEMMNTEAFF; CDR3 DNA: TGTGCCAGCAGTGGACTTGAAATGATGAACACTGAAGCTTTCTTT
J gene: TRBJ2-1; D gene: TRBD2; clone size: NA; CDR3 length: 15; V gene: TRBV7-3; CDR3 protein: CASSEGLAGVSEQFF; CDR3 DNA: TGTGCCAGCAGCGAGGGACTAGCGGGAGTTAGTGAGCAGTTCTTC
J gene: TRBJ2-1; D gene: TRBD2; clone size: NA; CDR3 length: 14; V gene: TRBV6-1; CDR3 protein: CASTPASGGFEQFF; CDR3 DNA: TGTGCCAGCACCCCAGCTAGCGGGGGGTTTGAGCAGTTCTTC
J gene: TRBJ2-7; D gene: NA; clone size: once; CDR3 length: 13; V gene: TRBV27; CDR3 protein: CASKGDILYEQYF; CDR3 DNA: TGTGCCAGTAAGGGGGACATCCTCTACGAGCAGTACTTC
J gene: TRBJ2-2; D gene: NA; clone size: NA; CDR3 length: 19; V gene: TRBV30; CDR3 protein: CAWSAWGSEHRSNTGELFF; CDR3 DNA: TGTGCCTGGAGTGCCTGGGGCTCGGAACACCGATCGAACACCGGGGAGCTGTTTTTT
J gene: TRBJ2-7; D gene: TRBD2; clone size: once; CDR3 length: 13; V gene: TRBV30; CDR3 protein: CAWTILAPYEQYF; CDR3 DNA: TGTGCCTGGACCATACTAGCGCCCTACGAGCAGTACTTC
J gene: TRBJ2-6; D gene: TRBD1; clone size: few; CDR3 length: 16; V gene: TRBV6-4; CDR3 protein: CASSARTGSGANVLTF; CDR3 DNA: TGTGCCAGCAGTGCCCGGACAGGGTCTGGGGCCAACGTCCTGACTTTC
J gene: TRBJ1-1; D gene: NA; clone size: NA; CDR3 length: 16; V gene: TRBV4-1; CDR3 protein: CASSRSTGSMNTEAFF; CDR3 DNA: TGCGCCAGCAGCCGAAGTACAGGGTCTATGAACACTGAAGCTTTCTTT
J gene: TRBJ2-2; D gene: TRBD1; clone size: once; CDR3 length: 18; V gene: TRBV7-7; CDR3 protein: CASSPRTGTGGNIGELFF; CDR3 DNA: TGTGCCAGCAGTCCCAGGACCGGGACAGGGGGCAATATCGGGGAGCTGTTTTTT
J gene: TRBJ1-1; D gene: NA; clone size: once; CDR3 length: 16; V gene: TRBV7-2; CDR3 protein: CARGRVGATLNTEAFF; CDR3 DNA: TGTGCCAGAGGGAGGGTGGGGGCGACCTTGAACACTGAAGCTTTCTTT
J gene: TRBJ2-7; D gene: NA; clone size: once; CDR3 length: 13; V gene: TRBV6-6; CDR3 protein: CASSSGLVDEQYF; CDR3 DNA: TGTGCCAGCAGTTCAGGGTTAGTCGACGAGCAGTACTTC
J gene: TRBJ1-5; D gene: NA; clone size: NA; CDR3 length: 17; V gene: TRBV6-1; CDR3 protein: CASSEATRTLGYWPQHF; CDR3 DNA: TGTGCCAGCAGTGAAGCGACGAGGACCCTCGGGTATTGGCCCCAGCATTTT
J gene: TRBJ2-5; D gene: NA; clone size: once; CDR3 length: 16; V gene: TRBV7-3; CDR3 protein: CASSRGRRGVGETQYF; CDR3 DNA: TGTGCCAGCAGCCGAGGACGCAGGGGTGTCGGAGAGACCCAGTACTTC
J gene: TRBJ1-1; D gene: NA; clone size: NA; CDR3 length: 14; V gene: TRBV19; CDR3 protein: CASSTQSVDPEAFF; CDR3 DNA: TGTGCCAGTAGTACCCAGTCCGTTGACCCTGAAGCTTTCTTT
J gene: TRBJ1-1; D gene: NA; clone size: NA; CDR3 length: 13; V gene: TRBV18; CDR3 protein: CASSPGMDSEAFF; CDR3 DNA: TGTGCCAGCTCACCAGGAATGGACAGTGAAGCTTTCTTT
J gene: TRBJ2-1; D gene: TRBD1; clone size: NA; CDR3 length: 15; V gene: TRBV6-4; CDR3 protein: CASSDRTGGYNEQFF; CDR3 DNA: TGTGCCAGCAGTGACCGGACAGGGGGCTACAATGAGCAGTTCTTC
J gene: TRBJ2-1; D gene: NA; clone size: NA; CDR3 length: 14; V gene: TRBV6-4; CDR3 protein: CASSLQGATDEQFF; CDR3 DNA: TGTGCCAGCAGCTTGCAGGGTGCTACGGATGAGCAGTTCTTC
J gene: TRBJ2-7; D gene: NA; clone size: NA; CDR3 length: 14; V gene: TRBV2; CDR3 protein: CASSVTGDGYEQYF; CDR3 DNA: TGTGCCAGCAGTGTAACGGGAGATGGTTACGAGCAGTACTTC
J gene: TRBJ1-4; D gene: NA; clone size: NA; CDR3 length: 15; V gene: TRBV28; CDR3 protein: CASSFSGPLGEKLFF; CDR3 DNA: TGTGCCAGCAGTTTTTCGGGGCCCTTAGGAGAAAAACTGTTTTTT
J gene: TRBJ2-5; D gene: TRBD1; clone size: NA; CDR3 length: 13; V gene: TRBV10-2; CDR3 protein: CASSGQGRETQYF; CDR3 DNA: TGCGCCAGCAGTGGACAGGGTCGCGAGACCCAGTACTTC
J gene: TRBJ2-3; D gene: TRBD1; clone size: NA; CDR3 length: 16; V gene: TRBV5-4; CDR3 protein: CASSLAPDRGTDTQYF; CDR3 DNA: TGTGCCAGCAGCTTGGCCCCCGACAGGGGGACAGATACGCAGTATTTT
J gene: TRBJ2-3; D gene: NA; clone size: NA; CDR3 length: 15; V gene: TRBV21-1; CDR3 protein: CASSSDSGSTDTQYF; CDR3 DNA: TGTGCCAGCAGTTCCGACAGTGGTAGCACAGATACGCAGTATTTT
J gene: TRBJ2-6; D gene: TRBD1; clone size: NA; CDR3 length: 16; V gene: TRBV28; CDR3 protein: CAKYPGQVSGANVLTF; CDR3 DNA: TGTGCCAAATATCCGGGACAGGTCTCTGGGGCCAACGTCCTGACTTTC
J gene: TRBJ1-1; D gene: NA; clone size: NA; CDR3 length: 14; V gene: TRBV6-1; CDR3 protein: CASSEPGGGTEAFF; CDR3 DNA: TGTGCCAGCAGTGAACCCGGGGGAGGCACTGAAGCTTTCTTT
J gene: TRBJ2-2; D gene: TRBD2; clone size: NA; CDR3 length: 15; V gene: TRBV5-1; CDR3 protein: CASSEGLAGTGELFF; CDR3 DNA: TGCGCCAGCAGCGAGGGACTAGCGGGAACCGGGGAGCTGTTTTTT
J gene: TRBJ2-2; D gene: TRBD1; clone size: NA; CDR3 length: 15; V gene: TRBV6-4; CDR3 protein: CASSEARTGAGELFF; CDR3 DNA: TGTGCCAGCAGTGAAGCGCGGACAGGGGCCGGGGAGCTGTTTTTT
J gene: TRBJ2-1; D gene: TRBD2; clone size: few; CDR3 length: 16; V gene: TRBV10-3; CDR3 protein: CAISSQRGGGYNEQFF; CDR3 DNA: TGTGCCATCAGCTCGCAGCGGGGGGGTGGCTACAATGAGCAGTTCTTC
J gene: TRBJ2-1; D gene: NA; clone size: NA; CDR3 length: 16; V gene: TRBV6-4; CDR3 protein: CASSDSGGAGYNEQFF; CDR3 DNA: TGTGCCAGCAGTGACTCAGGCGGGGCCGGCTACAATGAGCAGTTCTTC
J gene: TRBJ1-2; D gene: TRBD1; clone size: NA; CDR3 length: 15; V gene: TRBV18; CDR3 protein: CASSPAGTGNYGYTF; CDR3 DNA: TGTGCCAGCTCACCAGCTGGGACAGGGAACTATGGCTACACCTTC
J gene: TRBJ2-7; D gene: NA; clone size: NA; CDR3 length: 17; V gene: TRBV28; CDR3 protein: CASSLGREQSTPYEQYF; CDR3 DNA: TGTGCCAGCAGTTTGGGCAGGGAACAATCAACCCCCTACGAGCAGTACTTC
J gene: TRBJ2-1; D gene: NA; clone size: NA; CDR3 length: 16; V gene: TRBV11-2; CDR3 protein: CASSLRLAKTYNEQFF; CDR3 DNA: TGTGCCAGCAGCTTACGCCTAGCAAAAACCTACAATGAGCAGTTCTTC
J gene: TRBJ2-5; D gene: TRBD2; clone size: NA; CDR3 length: 16; V gene: TRBV5-4; CDR3 protein: CASSPPPVAGLETQYF; CDR3 DNA: TGTGCCAGCAGCCCGCCCCCCGTAGCGGGGTTAGAGACCCAGTACTTC
J gene: TRBJ1-3; D gene: TRBD1; clone size: NA; CDR3 length: 15; V gene: TRBV2; CDR3 protein: CASSYQTGSGNTIYF; CDR3 DNA: TGTGCCAGCAGTTACCAGACAGGGTCCGGAAACACCATATATTTT
J gene: TRBJ1-6; D gene: NA; clone size: NA; CDR3 length: 16; V gene: TRBV5-4; CDR3 protein: CASSPGVSSYNSPLHF; CDR3 DNA: TGTGCCAGCAGCCCAGGGGTTAGCTCCTATAATTCACCCCTCCACTTT
J gene: TRBJ2-7; D gene: NA; clone size: NA; CDR3 length: 14; V gene: TRBV11-2; CDR3 protein: CASSLVQGRSEQYF; CDR3 DNA: TGTGCCAGCAGCTTAGTACAGGGTAGGTCCGAGCAGTACTTC
J gene: TRBJ1-1; D gene: NA; clone size: NA; CDR3 length: 15; V gene: TRBV7-9; CDR3 protein: CASSLGGGAVAEAFF; CDR3 DNA: TGTGCCAGCAGCCTAGGGGGGGGCGCGGTCGCTGAAGCTTTCTTT